These T cell receptor beta chains were read from a single sample in a study of CD8+ T cells in alopecia areata. Assay used: immunoSEQ multiplex PCR; TCRdb lists only in-frame clones, some missing. The profile shows 95,000 to 110,000 clones, 65% to 90% of them singletons. This specimen was CD8+ T cells sorted from blood, taken at week 34, from a patient treated with tofacitinib. The origin of the receptors is a human donor with alopecia areata. Both conserved end residues are part of each CDR3. The order of the fields is D gene, V gene, J gene, clone size, CDR3 DNA, CDR3 protein. D genes are given only for firm matches. Part of the rows lack a size; the others show once, few, many or a class for expanded clones.

TRBD1	TRBV27	TRBJ2-3	.	TGTGCCAGCAGTTCCCCGACAGGGGTCACAGATACGCAGTATTTT	CASSSPTGVTDTQYF
TRBD1	TRBV6-5	TRBJ1-2	once	TGTGCCAGCACCACAGGGGTCTCAGTTCTTGGCTACACCTTC	CASTTGVSVLGYTF
.	TRBV29-1	TRBJ2-5	.	TGCAGCGTTGAAGGGTTCAGAGGGGACCAAGAGACCCAGTACTTC	CSVEGFRGDQETQYF
.	TRBV5-1	TRBJ2-4	few	TGCGCCAGCAGACCTTTGGTTACTAACATTCAGTACTTC	CASRPLVTNIQYF
.	TRBV28	TRBJ2-7	.	TGTGCCAGCAGTCACAGGACCGTTCGAACCGGAATTTCTCCTACGAGGCAGTACTTC	CASSHRTVRTGISPTRQYF
.	TRBV27	TRBJ1-2	.	TGTGCCAGCAGTTTGAGTGGCTACACCTTC	CASSLSGYTF
TRBD1	TRBV5-1	TRBJ2-7	.	TGCGCCAGCAGCTTCGCGACAGGGTCCTACGAGCAGTACTTC	CASSFATGSYEQYF
.	TRBV25-1	TRBJ1-3	.	TGTGCCAGCAGTGAAGACTTTCTCTCTGGAAACACCATATATTTT	CASSEDFLSGNTIYF
TRBD1	TRBV29-1	TRBJ2-7	.	TGCAGCGTTGAAGACGGGACAGGGGTAACCTACGAGCAGTACTTC	CSVEDGTGVTYEQYF
.	TRBV4-2	TRBJ2-2	.	TGTGCCAGCAGCCAAGCCACTTCGAACACCGGGGAGCTGTTTTTT	CASSQATSNTGELFF
.	TRBV6-1	TRBJ2-4	.	TGTGCCAGCAGTGTGACTGTAGCCAAAAACATTCAGTACTTC	CASSVTVAKNIQYF
.	TRBV6-6	TRBJ2-1	.	TGTGCCAGCAGTTACTCGAGGTACAGTCCGCACTATGAGCAGTTCTTC	CASSYSRYSPHYEQFF
.	TRBV9	TRBJ2-3	.	TGTGCCAGCAGCGTAGCGTTTGACGGGAACACAGATACGCAGTATTTT	CASSVAFDGNTDTQYF
.	TRBV4-1	TRBJ1-2	.	TGCGCCAGCAGCCAAGAGAGGCAGGTTGGATTCTATGGCTACACCTTC	CASSQERQVGFYGYTF
TRBD2	TRBV10-2	TRBJ2-2	.	TGCGCCGGAGCGGGAGGGCCGCCCGGGGAGCTGTTTTTT	CAGAGGPPGELFF
TRBD2	TRBV7-3	TRBJ2-1	.	TGTGCCAGCAGCTTTTGGACTAGCAGCGATGAGCAGTTCTTC	CASSFWTSSDEQFF
.	TRBV30	TRBJ1-2	.	TGTGCCTGGAGTGCCCCCAGAGGCTACACCTTC	CAWSAPRGYTF
.	TRBV19	TRBJ2-7	.	TGTGCCAGTAGTCTCTCGGATGAGGGGTCCTACGAGCAGTACTTC	CASSLSDEGSYEQYF
TRBD1	TRBV2	TRBJ2-7	.	TGTGCCAGCAGAGGACAGGGGGCAGATGAGCAGTACTTC	CASRGQGADEQYF
.	TRBV29-1	TRBJ2-1	.	TGCAGCGCCTGCGGAGGGACAGAGTCCTACAATGAGCAGTTCTTC	CSACGGTESYNEQFF
.	TRBV4-1	TRBJ2-7	once	TGCGCCAGCAGCCAAGCGTCCGGGACAAGGCCCTACGAGCAGTACTTC	CASSQASGTRPYEQYF
.	TRBV27	TRBJ2-7	.	TGTGCCAGCAGTTACCTCGACAATTCCTACGAGCAGTACTTC	CASSYLDNSYEQYF
TRBD2	TRBV29-1	TRBJ2-7	.	TGCAGCGTTCAACTAGCGGGGGTTTCCTACGAGCAGTACTTC	CSVQLAGVSYEQYF
TRBD2	TRBV4-1	TRBJ2-2	.	TGCGCCAGCAGCCTAGGGACTACAAACACCGGGGAGCTGTTTTTT	CASSLGTTNTGELFF
.	TRBV7-3	TRBJ2-3	.	TGTGCCAGCAGCTCGGGGGCGGAAGATACGCAGTATTTT	CASSSGAEDTQYF
TRBD2	TRBV18	TRBJ2-7	.	TGTGCCAGCTCAGAAGGGACTAGCGGAAACTACGAGCAGTACTTC	CASSEGTSGNYEQYF